The T cell receptor (beta chain) under discussion was sequenced for a study of cytomegalovirus exposure and HLA in healthy donors. Donors sampled were nominally healthy, though unrecorded immune exposures were likely. The PCR made use of 60 Vbeta and 13 Jbeta primers. Authors' analysis steps: Among the unique TCR beta chains that a later analysis counted, about 79 million in all, about 11 million were shared. Produced via immunoSEQ multiplex PCR; TCRdb's table is partial and in-frame only. That table gives V, J and clone size, and the DNA gave D and trimming. The sample gives 110,000 to 150,000 clones, 75% to 85% of which show up once; 4.5% to 5.5% is in the top ten. V dropped 0 bases and J dropped 0 bases, with 9 bases sitting between them. The germline gives CDR1 MNHEY, CDR2 SVGAGI. The CDR3 runs 16 residues.

V is TRBV6-5 and J is TRBJ2-4; D is undetermined. The clonotype was recovered from a man between 40 and 49 years old in good health and CMV-seronegative. Sequenced material: PBMCs. The chain's CDR3 is CASSYSRSIAKNIQYF. Written as DNA, the CDR3 is TGTGCCAGCAGTTACTCGAGGTCAATAGCCAAAAACATTCAGTACTTC.